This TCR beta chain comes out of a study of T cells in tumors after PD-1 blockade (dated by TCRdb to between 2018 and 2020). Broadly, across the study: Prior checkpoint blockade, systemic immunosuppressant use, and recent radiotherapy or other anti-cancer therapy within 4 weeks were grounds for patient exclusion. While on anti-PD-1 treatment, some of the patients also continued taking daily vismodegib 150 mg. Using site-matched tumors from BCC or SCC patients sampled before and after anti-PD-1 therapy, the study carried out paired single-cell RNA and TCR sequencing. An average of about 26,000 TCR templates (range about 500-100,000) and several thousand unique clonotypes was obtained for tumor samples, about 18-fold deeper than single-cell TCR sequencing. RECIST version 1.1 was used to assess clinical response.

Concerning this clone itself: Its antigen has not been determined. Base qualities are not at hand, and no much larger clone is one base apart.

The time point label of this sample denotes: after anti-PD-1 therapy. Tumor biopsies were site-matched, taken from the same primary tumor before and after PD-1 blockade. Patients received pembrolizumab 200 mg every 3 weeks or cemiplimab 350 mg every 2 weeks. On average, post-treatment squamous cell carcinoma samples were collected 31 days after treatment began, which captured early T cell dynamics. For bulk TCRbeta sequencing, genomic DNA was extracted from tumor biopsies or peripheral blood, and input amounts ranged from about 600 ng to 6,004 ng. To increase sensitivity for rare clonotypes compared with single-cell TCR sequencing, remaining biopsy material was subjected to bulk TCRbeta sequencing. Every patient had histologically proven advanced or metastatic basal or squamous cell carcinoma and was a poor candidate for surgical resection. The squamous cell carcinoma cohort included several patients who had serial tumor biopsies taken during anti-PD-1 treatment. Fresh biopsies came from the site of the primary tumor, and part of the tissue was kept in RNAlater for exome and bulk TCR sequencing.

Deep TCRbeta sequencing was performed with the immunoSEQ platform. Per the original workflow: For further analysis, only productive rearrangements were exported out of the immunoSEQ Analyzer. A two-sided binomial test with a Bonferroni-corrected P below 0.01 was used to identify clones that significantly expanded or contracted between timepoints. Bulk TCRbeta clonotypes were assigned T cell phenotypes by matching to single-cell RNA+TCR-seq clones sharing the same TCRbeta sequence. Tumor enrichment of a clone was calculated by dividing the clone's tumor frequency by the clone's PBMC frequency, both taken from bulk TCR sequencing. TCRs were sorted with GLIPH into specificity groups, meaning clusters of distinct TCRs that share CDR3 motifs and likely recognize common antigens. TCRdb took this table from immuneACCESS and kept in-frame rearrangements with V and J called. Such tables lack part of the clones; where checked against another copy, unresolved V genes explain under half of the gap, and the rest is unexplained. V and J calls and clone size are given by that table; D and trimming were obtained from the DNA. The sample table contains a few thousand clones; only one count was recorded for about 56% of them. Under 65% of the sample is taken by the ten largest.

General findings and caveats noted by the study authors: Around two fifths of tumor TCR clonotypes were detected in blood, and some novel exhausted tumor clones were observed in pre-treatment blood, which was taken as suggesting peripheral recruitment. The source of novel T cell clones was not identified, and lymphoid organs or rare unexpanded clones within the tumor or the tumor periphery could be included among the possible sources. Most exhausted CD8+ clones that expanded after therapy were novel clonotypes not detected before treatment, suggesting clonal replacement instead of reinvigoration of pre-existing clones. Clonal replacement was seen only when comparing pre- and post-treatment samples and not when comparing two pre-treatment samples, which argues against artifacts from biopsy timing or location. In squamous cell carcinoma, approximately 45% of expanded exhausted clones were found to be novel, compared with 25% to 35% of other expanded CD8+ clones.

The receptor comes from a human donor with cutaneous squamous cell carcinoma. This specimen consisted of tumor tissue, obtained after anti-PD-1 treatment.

The base sequence is TGCGCCAGCAGCCAAGCCAGGGTCGAACAGTCCACCGGGGAGCTGTTTTTT. Translated, it reads CASSQARVEQSTGELFF. The rearrangement joined TRBV4-1 to TRBJ2-2; a tentative D match to TRBD1 spans 5 bases. The germline V gene specifies MGHRA as CDR1 and YSYEKL as CDR2. Its CDR3 holds 17 amino acids, cysteine through phenylalanine. Of the read, only the CDR3 DNA is kept; its 51 bases are in frame from base 1. The V end loses 1 base and the J end loses 4 bases, and a stretch of 16 bases separates them.